The table lists the clone carrying this TCR beta chain with a few counts. What it recognizes is unknown. The data are from a study of T-cell memory formation after mild COVID-19. Across the study: Clustering of TCRs was largely donor specific. Study results and limitations: Pre-infection memory harbored some responding clones, suggesting cross-reactive memory joined. The study found balanced CD4/CD8 in clones contracting day 15 to 85 and a CD4+ lean in later expanders.

Constant-segment primers were used for 5'RACE, and the resulting TCR alpha and TCR beta cDNA libraries carried sample barcodes and UMIs. TCRdb recomputed calls from the 5' RACE reads with MiXCR, one row per CDR3 protein. The sample consists of some 270,000 distinct CDR3 sequences, approximately 15% of them appearing once. V was clipped by 6 bases and J by 6 bases, with 19 bases between them. This CDR3 comprises 14 residues. Germline V CDR1 and CDR2: DFQATT, SNEGSKA (reference sequence). The receptor's source is an adult woman who had mild COVID-19 (a few samples of this study predate the infection). Cell type and time point are not known. Sequenced sample: PBMCs or a T cell subset sorted from them (not recorded which). The J gene is TRBJ2-3, the V gene TRBV20-1; perhaps TRBD2 as D (5 bases). CDR3 nucleotide sequence: TGCAGTGCCCTAAACTTCTTGGAGCGGGATACGCAGTATTTT. Encoded protein: CSALNFLERDTQYF.